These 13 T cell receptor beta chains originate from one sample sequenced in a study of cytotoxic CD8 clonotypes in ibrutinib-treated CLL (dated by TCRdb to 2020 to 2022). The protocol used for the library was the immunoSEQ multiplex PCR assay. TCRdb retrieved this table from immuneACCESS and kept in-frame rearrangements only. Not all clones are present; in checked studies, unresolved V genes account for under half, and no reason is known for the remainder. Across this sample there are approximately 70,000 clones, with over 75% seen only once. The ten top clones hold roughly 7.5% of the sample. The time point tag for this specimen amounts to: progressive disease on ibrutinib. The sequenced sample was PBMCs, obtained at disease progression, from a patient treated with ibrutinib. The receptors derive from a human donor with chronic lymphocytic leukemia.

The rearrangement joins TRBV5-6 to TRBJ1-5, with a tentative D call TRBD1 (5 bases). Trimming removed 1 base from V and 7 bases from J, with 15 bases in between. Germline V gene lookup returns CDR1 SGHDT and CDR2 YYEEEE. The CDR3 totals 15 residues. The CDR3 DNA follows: TGTGCCAGCAGCTTGCTAGGGGCCCGGGGGCAGCCCCAGCATTTT. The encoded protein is CASSLLGARGQPQHF. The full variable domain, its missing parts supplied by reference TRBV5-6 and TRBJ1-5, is DAGVTQSPTHLIKTRGQQVTLRCSPKSGHDTVSWYQQALGQGPQFIFQYYEEEERQRGNFPDRFSGHQFPNYSSELNVNALLLGDSALYLCASSLLGARGQPQHFGDGTRLSIL.

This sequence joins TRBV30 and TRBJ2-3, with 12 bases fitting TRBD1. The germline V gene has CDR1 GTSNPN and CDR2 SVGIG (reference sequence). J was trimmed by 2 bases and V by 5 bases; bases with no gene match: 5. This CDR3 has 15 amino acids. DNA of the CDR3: TGTGCCTGGGGGTCGGGACAGGGGGCCACAGATACGCAGTATTTT. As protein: CAWGSGQGATDTQYF.

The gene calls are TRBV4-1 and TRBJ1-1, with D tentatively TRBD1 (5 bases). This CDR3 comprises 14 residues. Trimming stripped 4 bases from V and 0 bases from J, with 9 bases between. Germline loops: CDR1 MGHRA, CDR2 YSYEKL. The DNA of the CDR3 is TGCGCCAGCAGCCCCTCGGGGGTGAACACTGAAGCTTTCTTT. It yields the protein CASSPSGVNTEAFF.

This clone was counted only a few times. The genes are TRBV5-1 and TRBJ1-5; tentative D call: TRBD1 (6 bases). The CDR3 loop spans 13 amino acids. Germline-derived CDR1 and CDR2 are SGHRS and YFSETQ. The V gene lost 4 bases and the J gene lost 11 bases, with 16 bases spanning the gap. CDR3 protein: CASSLEGGGAQHF. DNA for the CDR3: TGCGCCAGCAGCCTGGAAGGGGGAGGTGCCCAGCATTTT.

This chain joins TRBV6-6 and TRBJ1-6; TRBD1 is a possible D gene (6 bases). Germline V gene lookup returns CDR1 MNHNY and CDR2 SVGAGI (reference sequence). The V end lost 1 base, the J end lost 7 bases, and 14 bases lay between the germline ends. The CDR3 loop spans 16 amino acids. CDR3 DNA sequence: TGTGCCAGCAGTTACTTGCAGGGGATGGGAAATTCACCCCTCCACTTT. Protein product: CASSYLQGMGNSPLHF.

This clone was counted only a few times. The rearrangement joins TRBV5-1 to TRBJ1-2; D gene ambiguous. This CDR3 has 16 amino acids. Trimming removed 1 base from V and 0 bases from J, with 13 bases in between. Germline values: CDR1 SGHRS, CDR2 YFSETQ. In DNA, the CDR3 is TGCGCCAGCAGCTTGAGGCTCGGCGGGGCTAACTATGGCTACACCTTC. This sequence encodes CASSLRLGGANYGYTF. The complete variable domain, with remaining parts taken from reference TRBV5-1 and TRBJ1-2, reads KAGVTQTPRYLIKTRGQQVTLSCSPISGHRSVSWYQQTPGQGLQFLFEYFSETQRNKGNFPGRFSGRQFSNSRSEMNVSTLELGDSALYLCASSLRLGGANYGYTFGSGTRLTVV.

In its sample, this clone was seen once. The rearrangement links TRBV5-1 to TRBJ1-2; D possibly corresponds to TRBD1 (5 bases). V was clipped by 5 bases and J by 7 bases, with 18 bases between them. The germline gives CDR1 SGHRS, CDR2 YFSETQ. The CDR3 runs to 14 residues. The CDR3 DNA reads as TGCGCCAGCAGTATCGGACAACTCGTCTCTGGCTACACCTTC. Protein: CASSIGQLVSGYTF.

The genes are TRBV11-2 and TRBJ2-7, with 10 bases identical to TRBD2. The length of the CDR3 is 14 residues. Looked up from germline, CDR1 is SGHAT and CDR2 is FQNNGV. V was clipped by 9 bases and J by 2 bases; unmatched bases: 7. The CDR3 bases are TGTGCCAGTGGTCAAGCGGGAGGGCCCTACGAGCAGTACTTC. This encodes CASGQAGGPYEQYF. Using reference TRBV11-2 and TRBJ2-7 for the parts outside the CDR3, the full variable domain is EAGVAQSPRYKIIEKRQSVAFWCNPISGHATLYWYQQILGQGPKLLIQFQNNGVVDDSQLPKDRFSAERLKGVDSTLKIQPAKLEDSAVYLCASGQAGGPYEQYFGPGTRLTVT.

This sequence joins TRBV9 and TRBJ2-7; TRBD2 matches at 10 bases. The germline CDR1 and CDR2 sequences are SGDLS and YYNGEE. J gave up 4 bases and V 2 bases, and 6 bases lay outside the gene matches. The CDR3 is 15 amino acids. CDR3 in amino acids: CASSVAGTSEYEQYF. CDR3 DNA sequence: TGTGCCAGCAGCGTCGCCGGGACTAGCGAGTACGAGCAGTACTTC. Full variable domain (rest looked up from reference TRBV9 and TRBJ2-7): DSGVTQTPKHLITATGQRVTLRCSPRSGDLSVYWYQQSLDQGLQFLIQYYNGEERAKGNILERFSAQQFPDLHSELNLSSLELGDSALYFCASSVAGTSEYEQYFGPGTRLTVT.

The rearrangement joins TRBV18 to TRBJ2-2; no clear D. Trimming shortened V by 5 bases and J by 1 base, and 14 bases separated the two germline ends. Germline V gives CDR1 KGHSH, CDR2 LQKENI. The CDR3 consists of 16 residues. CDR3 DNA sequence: TGTGCCAGCTCAGACTTTCGGTTCAGGAACACCGGGGAGCTGTTTTTT. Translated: CASSDFRFRNTGELFF.

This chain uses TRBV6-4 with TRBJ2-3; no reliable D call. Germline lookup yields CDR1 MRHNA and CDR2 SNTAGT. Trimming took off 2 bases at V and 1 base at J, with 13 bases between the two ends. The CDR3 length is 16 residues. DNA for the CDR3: TGTGCCAGCAGTGACGTCCTGGGGTGGCGCACAGATACGCAGTATTTT. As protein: CASSDVLGWRTDTQYF.

CDR3 nucleotide sequence: TGTGCCAGCAGTCCACCCCCCGGGACAGCGAAACCGTCCTACAATGAGCAGTTCTTC. The encoded protein is CASSPPPGTAKPSYNEQFF. The chain is built from TRBV27 and TRBJ2-1, with 7 nucleotides matching TRBD1. V dropped 5 bases and J dropped 1; count of bases not matched to a gene: 17. The CDR3 has 19 residues. Germline CDR1 and CDR2: MNHEY and SMNVEV (reference sequence).

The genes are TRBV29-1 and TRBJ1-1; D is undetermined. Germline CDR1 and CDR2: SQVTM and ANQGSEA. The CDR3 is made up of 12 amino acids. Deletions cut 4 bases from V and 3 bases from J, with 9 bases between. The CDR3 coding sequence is TGCAGCGTTGTGAGGGTGGACACTGAAGCTTTCTTT. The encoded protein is CSVVRVDTEAFF.